The 20 T cell receptor beta chains reported below all come from one sample, sequenced in a study of T cell responses to AZD1222 COVID-19 vaccine. Generated by immunoSEQ multiplex PCR, the TCRdb table keeps only in-frame clones and is missing some. Of about 67,000 clones listed, 83% are singletons. The starting material was peripheral blood, obtained 28 days after the second AZD1222 dose. Source of these receptors: an adult who received the AZD1222 COVID-19 vaccine.

V is TRBV27 and J is TRBJ1-1; 9 bases map to TRBD1. The germline CDR1 and CDR2 sequences are MNHEY and SMNVEV (reference sequence). J was trimmed by 11 bases and V by 4 bases; bases with no gene match: 17. CDR3 length: 16 amino acids. The CDR3 nucleotides are TGTGCCAGCAGTTCCGCCGTTGGTTGGGACAGGGAGTCTGCTTTCTTT. Translating gives CASSSAVGWDRESAFF.

This clone was detected only a few times. CDR3 in DNA: TGCGCCAGCAGCCCAAGACAGCTGACCTATGGCTACACCTTC. It encodes CASSPRQLTYGYTF. This chain uses TRBV5-1 with TRBJ1-2, with D possibly TRBD1 on 5 matching bases. Germline CDR1 is SGHRS and CDR2 is YFSETQ. The CDR3 has 14 amino acids. The ends were cut back, 4 bases at V and 4 bases at J, with 14 bases in the middle.

The CDR3 reads CASSLPGQGARGYTF. The CDR3 nucleotides are TGTGCCAGCAGCTTACCGGGACAGGGGGCTCGGGGCTACACCTTC. V usage is TRBV25-1 and J usage is TRBJ1-2, with 12 bases that match TRBD1. Germline CDR1 and CDR2: MGHDK and SYGVNS. The CDR3 runs to 15 residues. Trimming took 6 bases from V and 8 from J; bases not matched to a gene: 10.

The V and J genes are TRBV7-2 and TRBJ2-3; TRBD2 agrees at 9 bases. V lost 5 bases to trimming and J lost 3 bases; unmatched junction nucleotides: 6. The CDR3 runs 15 residues. In germline, CDR1 is SGHTA, CDR2 FQGNSA. DNA for the CDR3: TGTGCCAGCAGCCCCCAGCGGGGGGTTACAGATACGCAGTATTTT. It encodes CASSPQRGVTDTQYF.

This chain connects TRBV19 to TRBJ1-4; D is uncertain. The CDR3 is made up of 12 amino acids. The ends were cut back, 8 bases at V and 5 bases at J, with 9 bases in the middle. Germline V gene data show CDR1 as LNHDA and CDR2 as SQIVND (reference sequence). The CDR3 sequence: CASQNGNEKLFF. CDR3 DNA sequence: TGTGCCAGTCAAAACGGGAATGAAAAACTGTTTTTT.

The genes are TRBV9 and TRBJ1-2; no reliable D call. The length of the CDR3 is 14 residues. Germline V gene lookup returns CDR1 SGDLS and CDR2 YYNGEE. V lost 0 bases to trimming and J lost 6 bases, with 12 bases between them. The CDR3 protein is CASSVDGVADGYTF. CDR3 nucleotide sequence: TGTGCCAGCAGCGTAGATGGGGTAGCGGATGGCTACACCTTC.

This chain uses TRBV4-2 with TRBJ2-7; 8 nucleotides line up with TRBD1. The CDR3 runs to 13 residues. CDR1 is LGHNA and CDR2 is YNFKEQ in the germline V gene. Germline trimming cut 4 bases from V and 5 bases from J; bases unmatched to any gene: 4. For the CDR3, the DNA is TGTGCCAGCAGCCGGACAGGGCAACACGAGCAGTACTTC. Residues: CASSRTGQHEQYF.

The CDR3, as DNA: TGTGCCAGCAGTATCTTCGATGACTACGAGCAGTACTTC. It codes for CASSIFDDYEQYF. J is TRBJ2-7 and V is TRBV5-6; D unclear. CDR3 length equals 13 residues. Germline V gene lookup returns CDR1 SGHDT and CDR2 YYEEEE. The V and J ends lost 5 bases and 3 bases respectively, with 12 bases between them.

This chain links TRBV5-1 with TRBJ1-3; perhaps TRBD1 as D (5 bases). V lost 4 bases and J 1 base, leaving 15 bases between the germline ends. Germline loops: CDR1 SGHRS, CDR2 YFSETQ. This CDR3 is 16 amino acids long. In DNA, the CDR3 is TGCGCCAGCAGCAATACCGGGACTCAATCTGGAAACACCATATATTTT. It encodes CASSNTGTQSGNTIYF. The whole variable domain, filled in from reference TRBV5-1 and TRBJ1-3, reads KAGVTQTPRYLIKTRGQQVTLSCSPISGHRSVSWYQQTPGQGLQFLFEYFSETQRNKGNFPGRFSGRQFSNSRSEMNVSTLELGDSALYLCASSNTGTQSGNTIYFGEGSWLTVV.

The rearrangement joins TRBV20-1 to TRBJ1-6; maybe TRBD1 (5 bases). Germline V gene lookup returns CDR1 DFQATT and CDR2 SNEGSKA (reference sequence). The CDR3 loop spans 13 amino acids. V lost 3 bases and J 4 bases, leaving 7 bases between the germline ends. The CDR3 spells CSASTGYNSPLHF. CDR3 nucleotides: TGCAGTGCTAGTACAGGTTATAATTCACCCCTCCACTTT.

This chain uses TRBV12-5 with TRBJ2-7, with D possibly being TRBD1 (5 bases). CDR3 length equals 13 residues. Germline V lookup: CDR1 LGHNT, CDR2 FRNRAP. V was pared by 0 bases and J by 6 bases, with 9 bases between. The CDR3 DNA reads as TGTGCTAGTGGTTTGGTAGCAGGGTCCGAGCAGTACTTC. It yields the protein CASGLVAGSEQYF.

CDR3 coding DNA: TGTGCCAGCAGCCCTAGACTGACAGGACCTAGTGGCTACACCTTC. This translates into CASSPRLTGPSGYTF. The chain links TRBV7-9 to TRBJ1-2; a possible D gene is TRBD1 (6 bases). V lost 5 bases to trimming and J lost 7 bases, with 20 bases between them. In germline, CDR1 is SEHNR, CDR2 FQNEAQ (reference sequence). The CDR3 length is 15 residues. The complete variable domain, with remaining parts taken from reference TRBV7-9 and TRBJ1-2, reads DTGVSQNPRHKITKRGQNVTFRCDPISEHNRLYWYRQTLGQGPEFLTYFQNEAQLEKSRLLSDRFSAERPKGSFSTLEIQRTEQGDSAMYLCASSPRLTGPSGYTFGSGTRLTVV.

The gene calls are TRBV10-3 and TRBJ1-1, with 11 nucleotides matching TRBD1. This CDR3 comprises 20 residues. Germline V CDR1 and CDR2: ENHRY, SYGVKD. The junction had 15 bases not matched to a gene; V was cut back by 3 bases and J by 0 bases. The CDR3 nucleotides read TGTGCCATCAGTGATCTTTCGGACAGGGGGCGGATAGGAATGAACACTGAAGCTTTCTTT. The encoded protein is CAISDLSDRGRIGMNTEAFF.

This chain connects TRBV24-1 to TRBJ1-3; 8 nucleotides align to TRBD1. The CDR3 length is 16 residues. With 5 bases clipped from V and 2 bases from J, the junction kept 7 bases outside the gene matches. Germline V lookup: CDR1 KGHDR, CDR2 SFDVKD. The CDR3 bases are TGTGCCACCAGTGCCGACAGGGGCACCCCTGGAAACACCATATATTTT. It translates to CATSADRGTPGNTIYF.

The rearrangement links TRBV18 to TRBJ2-7; D may be TRBD1 (6 bases). From germline, CDR1 is KGHSH and CDR2 LQKENI. The CDR3 spans 12 residues. V lost 2 bases, J lost 5 bases, and 7 bases lay in between. The CDR3 DNA is TGTGCCAGCTCACCAGGGGGCCACGAGCAGTACTTC. Protein sequence: CASSPGGHEQYF.

The chain joins TRBV7-2 to TRBJ2-7; tentatively, D is TRBD2 (6 bases). Trimming took off 2 bases at V and 0 bases at J, with 14 bases between the two ends. CDR3 length equals 16 residues. Germline assignment: CDR1 SGHTA and CDR2 FQGNSA. The CDR3 coding sequence is TGTGCCAGCAGCTTAATCGGCGGGACCAACTCCTACGAGCAGTACTTC. Protein product: CASSLIGGTNSYEQYF. Complete variable domain (other parts from reference TRBV7-2 and TRBJ2-7): GAGVSQSPSNKVTEKGKDVELRCDPISGHTALYWYRQSLGQGLEFLIYFQGNSAPDKSGLPSDRFSAERTGGSVSTLTIQRTQQEDSAVYLCASSLIGGTNSYEQYFGPGTRLTVT.

This chain links TRBV7-2 with TRBJ2-1, with D perhaps TRBD2 (5 bases). CDR3 length: 15 residues. Germline CDR1 SGHTA, CDR2 FQGNSA. V lost 2 bases and J lost 4, with 12 bases in between. The CDR3 DNA reads TGTGCCAGCAGCTTAAAAACACGGGAATACAATGAGCAGTTCTTC. Translated, it gives CASSLKTREYNEQFF.

This rearrangement joins TRBV6-2 or TRBV6-3 to TRBJ1-2, with no clear D. Trimming cost V 0 bases and J 6 bases, with 8 bases left between them. Per germline, CDR1 MNHEY and CDR2 SVGEGT. This CDR3 is built from 13 residues. CDR3 amino acids: CASSYSGIDGYTF. CDR3 nucleotides: TGTGCCAGCAGTTACTCGGGCATTGATGGCTACACCTTC.

V is TRBV28 and J is TRBJ1-1; TRBD1 matches at 7 bases. The germline V gene encodes CDR1 MDHEN and CDR2 SYDVKM. This CDR3 contains 18 residues. Unmatched junction bases numbered 11, after V lost 0 bases and J lost 1 base. The CDR3 sequence is CASSLWEITGVGNTEAFF. In nucleotides, the CDR3 is TGTGCCAGCAGTTTATGGGAAATAACAGGGGTTGGGAACACTGAAGCTTTCTTT.

The rearrangement joins TRBV4-3 to TRBJ1-6, with D uncertain. The CDR3 spans 16 residues. The V end lost 1 base, the J end lost 2 bases, and 9 bases lay between the germline ends. CDR1 is LGHNA, CDR2 YSLEER, per germline. The CDR3 protein is CASSQGGNPYNSPLHF. The CDR3 region has the DNA TGCGCCAGCAGCCAAGGAGGGAACCCCTATAATTCACCCCTCCACTTT.